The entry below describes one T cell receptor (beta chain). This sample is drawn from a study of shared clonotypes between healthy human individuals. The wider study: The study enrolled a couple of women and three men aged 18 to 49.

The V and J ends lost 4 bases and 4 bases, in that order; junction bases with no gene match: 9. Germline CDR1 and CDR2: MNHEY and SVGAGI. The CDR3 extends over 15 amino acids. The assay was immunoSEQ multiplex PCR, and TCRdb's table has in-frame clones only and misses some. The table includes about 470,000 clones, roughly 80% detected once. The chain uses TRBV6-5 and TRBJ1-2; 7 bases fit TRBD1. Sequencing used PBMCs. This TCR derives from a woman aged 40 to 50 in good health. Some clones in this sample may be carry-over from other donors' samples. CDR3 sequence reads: CASSFRRGRGYGYTF. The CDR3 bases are TGTGCCAGCAGTTTTCGTAGGGGGCGCGGCTATGGCTACACCTTC.